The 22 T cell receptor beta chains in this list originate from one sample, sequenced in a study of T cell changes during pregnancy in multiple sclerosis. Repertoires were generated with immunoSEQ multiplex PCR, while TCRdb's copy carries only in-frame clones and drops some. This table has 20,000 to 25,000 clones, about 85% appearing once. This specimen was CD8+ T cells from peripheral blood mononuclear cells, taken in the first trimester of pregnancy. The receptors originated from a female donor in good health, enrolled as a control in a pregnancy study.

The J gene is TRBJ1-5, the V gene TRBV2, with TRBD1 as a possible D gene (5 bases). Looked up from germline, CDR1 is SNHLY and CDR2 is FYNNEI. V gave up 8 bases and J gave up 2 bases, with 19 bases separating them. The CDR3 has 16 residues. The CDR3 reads CASRGIVQPGNQPQHF. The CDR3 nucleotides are TGTGCCAGCCGGGGGATTGTCCAACCTGGCAATCAGCCCCAGCATTTT.

The CDR3 bases are TGTGCCAGCAGTGAATCAGAAGAAGCGGGCTATGGCTACACCTTC. Translated: CASSESEEAGYGYTF. V is TRBV25-1 and J is TRBJ1-2; D remains ambiguous. Trimming pared 1 base from V and 4 bases from J, leaving 13 bases between. Germline CDR1 MGHDK, CDR2 SYGVNS. The CDR3 consists of 15 residues.

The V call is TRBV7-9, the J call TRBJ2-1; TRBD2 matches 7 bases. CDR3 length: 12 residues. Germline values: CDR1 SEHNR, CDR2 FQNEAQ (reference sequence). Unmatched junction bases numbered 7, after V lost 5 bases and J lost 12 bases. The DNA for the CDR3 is TGTGCCAGCAGCCTGAGAGCGGGGCTGCAGTTCTTC. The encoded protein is CASSLRAGLQFF.

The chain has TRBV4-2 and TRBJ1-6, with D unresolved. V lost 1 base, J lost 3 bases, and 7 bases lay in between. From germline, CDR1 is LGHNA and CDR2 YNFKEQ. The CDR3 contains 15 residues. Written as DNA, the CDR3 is TGTGCCAGCAGCCAAGGGCCAGGCTATAATTCACCCCTCCACTTT. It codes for CASSQGPGYNSPLHF.

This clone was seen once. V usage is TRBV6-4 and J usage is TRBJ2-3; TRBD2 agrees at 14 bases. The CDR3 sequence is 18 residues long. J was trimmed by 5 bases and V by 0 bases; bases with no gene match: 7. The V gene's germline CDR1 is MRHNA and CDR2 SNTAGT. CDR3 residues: CASSDSSTSGGAIDTQYF. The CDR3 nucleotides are TGTGCCAGCAGTGACTCCTCGACTAGCGGGGGGGCCATAGATACGCAGTATTTT.

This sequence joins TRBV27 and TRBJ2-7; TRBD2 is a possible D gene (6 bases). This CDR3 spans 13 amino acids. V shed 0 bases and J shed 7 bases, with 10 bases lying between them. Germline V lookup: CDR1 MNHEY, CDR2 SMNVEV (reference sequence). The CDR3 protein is CASSLSKTREQYF. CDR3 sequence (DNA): TGTGCCAGCAGTTTATCCAAGACTAGGGAGCAGTACTTC.

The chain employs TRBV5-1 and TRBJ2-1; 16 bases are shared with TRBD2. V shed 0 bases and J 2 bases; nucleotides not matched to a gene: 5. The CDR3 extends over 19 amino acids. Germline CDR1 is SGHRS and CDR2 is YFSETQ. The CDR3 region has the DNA TGCGCCAGCAGCTTGGCCGGGACTAGCGGGGGGGCCGCCTACAATGAGCAGTTCTTC. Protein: CASSLAGTSGGAAYNEQFF.

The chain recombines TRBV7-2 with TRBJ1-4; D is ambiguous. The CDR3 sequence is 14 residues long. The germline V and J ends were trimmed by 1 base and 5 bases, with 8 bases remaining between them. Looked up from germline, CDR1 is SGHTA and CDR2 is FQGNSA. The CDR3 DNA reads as TGTGCCAGCAGCTTAGGGAGGTTCAATGAAAAACTGTTTTTT. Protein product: CASSLGRFNEKLFF.

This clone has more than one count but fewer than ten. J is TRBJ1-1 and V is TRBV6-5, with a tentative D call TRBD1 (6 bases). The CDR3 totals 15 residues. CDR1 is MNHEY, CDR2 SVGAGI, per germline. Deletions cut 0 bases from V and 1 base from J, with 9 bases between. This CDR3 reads CASSYSEGENTEAFF. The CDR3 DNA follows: TGTGCCAGCAGTTACTCAGAGGGGGAGAACACTGAAGCTTTCTTT.

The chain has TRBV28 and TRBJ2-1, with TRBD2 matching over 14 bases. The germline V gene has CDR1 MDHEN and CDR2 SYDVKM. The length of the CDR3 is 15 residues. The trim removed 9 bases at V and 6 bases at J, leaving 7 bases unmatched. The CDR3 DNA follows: TGTGCCAGTGACTCAGGGACTAGCGGGAGCAATGAGCAGTTCTTC. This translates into CASDSGTSGSNEQFF.

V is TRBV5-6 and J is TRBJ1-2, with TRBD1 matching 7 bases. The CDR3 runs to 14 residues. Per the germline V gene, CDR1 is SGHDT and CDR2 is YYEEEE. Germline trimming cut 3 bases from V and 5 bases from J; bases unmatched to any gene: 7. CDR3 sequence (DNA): TGTGCCAGCAGCTGGAGGGACAGTCCTTATGGCTACACCTTC. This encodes CASSWRDSPYGYTF.

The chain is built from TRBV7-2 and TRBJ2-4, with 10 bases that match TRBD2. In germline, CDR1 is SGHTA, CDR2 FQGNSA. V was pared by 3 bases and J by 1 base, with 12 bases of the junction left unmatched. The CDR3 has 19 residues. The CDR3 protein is CASSFLSGGAVSAKNIQYF. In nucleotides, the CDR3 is TGTGCCAGCAGCTTCCTAAGCGGGGGGGCTGTATCGGCCAAAAACATTCAGTACTTC.

For the CDR3, the DNA is TGTGCCAGCAGCTTAACTAGGGGGCCGGCCACTGAAGCTTTCTTT. As protein: CASSLTRGPATEAFF. The chain employs TRBV7-3 and TRBJ1-1, with 7 positions matching TRBD1. From germline, CDR1 is SGHTA and CDR2 FQGTGA. The CDR3 runs 15 residues. After removal of 0 bases from V and 4 bases from J, the junction contained 5 bases not matched to a gene.

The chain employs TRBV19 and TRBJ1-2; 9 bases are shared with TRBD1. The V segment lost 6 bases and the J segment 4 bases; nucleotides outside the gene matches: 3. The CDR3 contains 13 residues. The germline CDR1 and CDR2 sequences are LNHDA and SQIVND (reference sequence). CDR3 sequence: CASRRDRAYGYTF. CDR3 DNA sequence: TGTGCCAGTAGAAGGGACAGGGCCTATGGCTACACCTTC.

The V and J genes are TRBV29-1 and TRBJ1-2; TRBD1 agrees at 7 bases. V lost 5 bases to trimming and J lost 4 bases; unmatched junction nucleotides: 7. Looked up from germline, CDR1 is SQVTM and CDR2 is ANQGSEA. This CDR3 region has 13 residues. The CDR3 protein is CSVQGGDGYGYTF. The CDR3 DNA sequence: TGCAGCGTTCAGGGGGGCGACGGCTATGGCTACACCTTC.

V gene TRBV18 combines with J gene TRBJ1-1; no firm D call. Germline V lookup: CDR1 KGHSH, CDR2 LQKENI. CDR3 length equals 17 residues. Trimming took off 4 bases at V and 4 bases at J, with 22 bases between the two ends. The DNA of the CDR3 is TGTGCCAGCTCACTCTTACCGGGAGGCATAAAGAGCACTGAAGCTTTCTTT. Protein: CASSLLPGGIKSTEAFF.

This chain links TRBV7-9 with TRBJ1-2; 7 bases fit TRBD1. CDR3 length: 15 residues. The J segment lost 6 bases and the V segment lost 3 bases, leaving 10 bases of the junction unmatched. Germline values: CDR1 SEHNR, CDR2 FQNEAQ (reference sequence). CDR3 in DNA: TGTGCCAGCAGCTTGACCCTCGGACAGGCCAATGGCTACACCTTC. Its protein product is CASSLTLGQANGYTF.

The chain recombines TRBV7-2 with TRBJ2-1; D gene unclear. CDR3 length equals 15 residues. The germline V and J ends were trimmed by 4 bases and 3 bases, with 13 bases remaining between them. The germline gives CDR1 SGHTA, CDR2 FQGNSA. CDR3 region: CASSSRGEIYNEQFF. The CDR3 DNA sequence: TGTGCCAGCAGCTCCCGCGGAGAGATCTACAATGAGCAGTTCTTC.

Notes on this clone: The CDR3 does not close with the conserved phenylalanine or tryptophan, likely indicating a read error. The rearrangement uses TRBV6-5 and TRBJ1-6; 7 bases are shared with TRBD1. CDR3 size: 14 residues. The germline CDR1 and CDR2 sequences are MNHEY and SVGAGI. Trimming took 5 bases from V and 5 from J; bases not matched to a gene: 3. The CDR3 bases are TGTGCCAGCAGTAGGGGGCAGGATAATTCACCCCTCCACCTT. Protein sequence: CASSRGQDNSPLHL.

CDR3 loop: CASSSIVGRQGTDTQYF. CDR3 coding DNA: TGTGCCAGCAGTTCGATAGTTGGGAGACAGGGCACAGATACGCAGTATTTT. This chain connects TRBV28 to TRBJ2-3; D perhaps matches TRBD1 (6 bases). The CDR3 consists of 17 residues. Trimming shortened V by 4 bases and J by 1 base, and 18 bases separated the two germline ends. The germline gives CDR1 MDHEN, CDR2 SYDVKM.

The CDR3 protein is CASSSDRGRSDTQYF. The DNA of the CDR3 is TGTGCCAGCAGCTCCGACAGGGGGCGCTCAGATACGCAGTATTTT. V is TRBV9 and J is TRBJ2-3; 10 bases fit TRBD1. This CDR3 has 15 residues. Germline V gene lookup returns CDR1 SGDLS and CDR2 YYNGEE. The trim removed 4 bases at V and 4 bases at J, leaving 6 bases unmatched.

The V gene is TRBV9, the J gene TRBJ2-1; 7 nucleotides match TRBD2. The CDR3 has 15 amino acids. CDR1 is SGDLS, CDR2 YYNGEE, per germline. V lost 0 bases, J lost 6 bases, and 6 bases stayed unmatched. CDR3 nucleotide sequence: TGTGCCAGCAGCGTAGCTAGCGGTGGTAGCAATGAGCAGTTCTTC. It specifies CASSVASGGSNEQFF. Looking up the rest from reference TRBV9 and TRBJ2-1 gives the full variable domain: DSGVTQTPKHLITATGQRVTLRCSPRSGDLSVYWYQQSLDQGLQFLIQYYNGEERAKGNILERFSAQQFPDLHSELNLSSLELGDSALYFCASSVASGGSNEQFFGPGTRLTVL.